Sequencing of this TCR beta chain was carried out in a study of blood T cell repertoires in COVID-19. In the study overall: The United States, Italy and Spain provided the acute and convalescent COVID-19 samples. PBMCs, B-cell-depleted T cells, or T cells provided the cDNA or gDNA that made up the material.

Germline V gene lookup returns CDR1 LGHNT and CDR2 FRNRAP. The ends lost 3 bases at V and 6 bases at J; junction bases unmatched: 11. CDR3 size: 17 residues. Generated by immunoSEQ multiplex PCR, the TCRdb table keeps only in-frame clones and is missing some. The sample lists over 90,000 clones; just over 85% were seen once. This rearrangement joins TRBV12-5 to TRBJ2-2, with 9 bases aligning to TRBD2. The sequenced material came from peripheral blood. The receptor was derived from a woman aged 55-69 years in a cohort sampled during active or convalescent COVID-19. The CDR3 sequence: CASGFIGGRALPGELFF. The CDR3 DNA is TGTGCTAGTGGTTTCATTGGCGGGAGGGCCTTACCCGGGGAGCTGTTTTTT. Drawing the rest from reference TRBV12-5 and TRBJ2-2, the complete variable domain is DARVTQTPRHKVTEMGQEVTMRCQPILGHNTVFWYRQTMMQGLELLAYFRNRAPLDDSGMPKDRFSAEMPDATLATLKIQPSEPRDSAVYFCASGFIGGRALPGELFFGEGSRLTVL.